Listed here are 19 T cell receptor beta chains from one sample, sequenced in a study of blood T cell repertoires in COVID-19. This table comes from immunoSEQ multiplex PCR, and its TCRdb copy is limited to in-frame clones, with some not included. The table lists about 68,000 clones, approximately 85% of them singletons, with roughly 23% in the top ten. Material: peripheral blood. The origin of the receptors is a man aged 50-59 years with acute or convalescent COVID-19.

The CDR3 bases are TGTGCCAGCAGTGCAGGAGGGATGGATCAAGAGACCCAGTACTTC. It translates to CASSAGGMDQETQYF. The chain uses TRBV2 and TRBJ2-5; possible D gene TRBD2, 6 bases. Germline CDR1 reads SNHLY; CDR2 reads FYNNEI. The CDR3 is 15 amino acids. V was shortened by 4 bases and J by 2 bases, with 14 bases between the two germline ends. Combining the CDR3 with reference TRBV2 and TRBJ2-5 gives the whole variable domain EPEVTQTPSHQVTQMGQEVILRCVPISNHLYFYWYRQILGQKVEFLVSFYNNEISEKSEIFDDQFSVERPDGSNFTLKIRSTKLEDSAMYFCASSAGGMDQETQYFGPGTRLLVL.

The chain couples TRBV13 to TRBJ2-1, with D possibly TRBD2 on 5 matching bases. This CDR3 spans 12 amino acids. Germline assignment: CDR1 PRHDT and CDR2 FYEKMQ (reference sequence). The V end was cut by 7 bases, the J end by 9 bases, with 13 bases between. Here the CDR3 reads CASTLGVGEQFF. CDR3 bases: TGTGCCAGCACCCTCGGGGTAGGTGAGCAGTTCTTC.

The CDR3 DNA reads as TGTGCCAGCAGCTTACGAGGACAGGGTGTCACTGAAGCTTTCTTT. It translates to CASSLRGQGVTEAFF. The gene calls are TRBV7-2 and TRBJ1-1; 8 nucleotides agree with TRBD1. J gave up 4 bases and V 2 bases, and 6 bases lay outside the gene matches. The CDR3 sequence is 15 residues long. Germline V CDR1 and CDR2: SGHTA, FQGNSA.

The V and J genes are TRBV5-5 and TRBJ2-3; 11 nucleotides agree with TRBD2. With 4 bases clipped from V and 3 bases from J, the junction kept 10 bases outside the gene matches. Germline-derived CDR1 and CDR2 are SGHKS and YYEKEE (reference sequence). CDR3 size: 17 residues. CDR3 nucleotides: TGTGCCAGCAGCGAAGACCTAGCGGGGGGTTATACAGATACGCAGTATTTT. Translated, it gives CASSEDLAGGYTDTQYF.

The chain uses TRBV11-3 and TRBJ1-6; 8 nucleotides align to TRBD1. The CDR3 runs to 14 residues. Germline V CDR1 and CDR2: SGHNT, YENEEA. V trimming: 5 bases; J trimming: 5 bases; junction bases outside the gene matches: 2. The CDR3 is CASSEGQDNSPLHF. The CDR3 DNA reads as TGTGCCAGCAGCGAGGGACAGGATAATTCACCCCTCCACTTT. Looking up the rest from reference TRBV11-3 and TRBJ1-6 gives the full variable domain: EAGVVQSPRYKIIEKKQPVAFWCNPISGHNTLYWYLQNLGQGPELLIRYENEEAVDDSQLPKDRFSAERLKGVDSTLKIQPAELGDSAVYLCASSEGQDNSPLHFGNGTRLTVT.

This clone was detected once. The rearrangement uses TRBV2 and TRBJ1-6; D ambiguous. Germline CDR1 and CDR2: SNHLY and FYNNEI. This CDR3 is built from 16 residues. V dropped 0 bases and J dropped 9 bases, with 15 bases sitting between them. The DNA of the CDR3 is TGTGCCAGCAGTGAAGCGCCCCCAATGCAGTTTTCACCCCTCCACTTT. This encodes CASSEAPPMQFSPLHF.

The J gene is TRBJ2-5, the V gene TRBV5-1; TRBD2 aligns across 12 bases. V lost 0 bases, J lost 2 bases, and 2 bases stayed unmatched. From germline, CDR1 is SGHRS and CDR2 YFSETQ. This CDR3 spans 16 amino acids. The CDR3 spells CASSLGTSGEQETQYF. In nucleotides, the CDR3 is TGCGCCAGCAGCTTGGGGACTAGCGGGGAACAAGAGACCCAGTACTTC.

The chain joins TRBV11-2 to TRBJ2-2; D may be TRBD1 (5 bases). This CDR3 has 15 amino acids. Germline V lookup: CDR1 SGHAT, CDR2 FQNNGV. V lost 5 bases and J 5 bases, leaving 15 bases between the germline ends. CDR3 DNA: TGTGCCAGCAGCCTGGGGCAAGGGGAAACCGGGGAGCTGTTTTTT. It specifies CASSLGQGETGELFF.

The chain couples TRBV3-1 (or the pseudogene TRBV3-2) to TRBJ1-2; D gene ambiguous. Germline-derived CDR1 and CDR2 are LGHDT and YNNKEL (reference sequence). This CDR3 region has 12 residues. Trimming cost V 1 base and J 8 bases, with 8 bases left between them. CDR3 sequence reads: CASSQGEEGYTF. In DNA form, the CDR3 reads TGTGCCAGCAGCCAAGGTGAGGAGGGCTACACCTTC.

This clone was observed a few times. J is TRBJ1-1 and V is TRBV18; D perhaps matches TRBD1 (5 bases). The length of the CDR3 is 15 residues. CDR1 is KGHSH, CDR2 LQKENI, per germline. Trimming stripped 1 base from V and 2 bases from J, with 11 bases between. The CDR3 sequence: CASSPQGSPNTEAFF. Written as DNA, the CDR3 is TGTGCCAGCTCACCACAGGGGTCCCCTAACACTGAAGCTTTCTTT.

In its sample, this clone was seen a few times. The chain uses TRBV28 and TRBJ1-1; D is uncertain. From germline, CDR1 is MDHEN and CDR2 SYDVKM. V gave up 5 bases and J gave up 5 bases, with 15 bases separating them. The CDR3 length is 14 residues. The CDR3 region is CASSRPGRVTEAFF. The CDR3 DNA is TGTGCCAGCAGTCGACCCGGGCGGGTAACTGAAGCTTTCTTT.

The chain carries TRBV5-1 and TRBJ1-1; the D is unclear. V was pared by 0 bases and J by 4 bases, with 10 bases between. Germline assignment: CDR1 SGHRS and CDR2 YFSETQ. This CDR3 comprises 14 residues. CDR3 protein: CASSLASEGTEAFF. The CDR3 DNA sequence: TGCGCCAGCAGCTTGGCATCCGAGGGCACTGAAGCTTTCTTT.

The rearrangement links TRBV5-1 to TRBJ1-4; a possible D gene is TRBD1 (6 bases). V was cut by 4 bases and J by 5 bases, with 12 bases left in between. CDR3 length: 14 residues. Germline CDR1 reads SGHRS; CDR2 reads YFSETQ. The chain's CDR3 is CASSMGGPNEKLFF. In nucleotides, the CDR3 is TGCGCCAGCAGCATGGGGGGGCCAAATGAAAAACTGTTTTTT.

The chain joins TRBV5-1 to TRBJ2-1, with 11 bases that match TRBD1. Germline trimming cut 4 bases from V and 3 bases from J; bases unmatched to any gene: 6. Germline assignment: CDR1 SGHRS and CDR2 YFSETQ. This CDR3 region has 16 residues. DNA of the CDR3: TGCGCCAGCAGCGGCATGGGACAGGGGGGCTACAATGAGCAGTTCTTC. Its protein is CASSGMGQGGYNEQFF.

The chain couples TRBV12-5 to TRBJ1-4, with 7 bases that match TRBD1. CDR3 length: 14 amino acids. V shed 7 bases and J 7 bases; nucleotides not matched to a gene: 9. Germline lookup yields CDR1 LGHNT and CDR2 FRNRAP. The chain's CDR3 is CASDDGTEFEKLFF. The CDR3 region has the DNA TGTGCTAGTGACGATGGGACAGAATTTGAAAAACTGTTTTTT.

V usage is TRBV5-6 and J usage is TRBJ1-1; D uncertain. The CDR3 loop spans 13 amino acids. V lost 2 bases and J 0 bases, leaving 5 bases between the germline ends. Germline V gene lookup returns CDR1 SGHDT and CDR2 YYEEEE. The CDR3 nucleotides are TGTGCCAGCAGCTTTGCGATGAACACTGAAGCTTTCTTT. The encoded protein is CASSFAMNTEAFF.

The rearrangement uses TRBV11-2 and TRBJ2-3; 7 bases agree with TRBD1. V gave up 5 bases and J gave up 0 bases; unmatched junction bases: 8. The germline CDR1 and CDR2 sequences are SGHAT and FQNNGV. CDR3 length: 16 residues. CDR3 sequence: CASSPRVGQSTDTQYF. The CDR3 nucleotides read TGTGCCAGCAGCCCCAGGGTGGGACAGAGCACAGATACGCAGTATTTT.

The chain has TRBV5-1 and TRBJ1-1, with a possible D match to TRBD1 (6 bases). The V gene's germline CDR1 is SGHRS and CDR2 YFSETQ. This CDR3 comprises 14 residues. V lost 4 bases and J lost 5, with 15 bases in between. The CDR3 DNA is TGCGCCAGCAGCCTACAGGGTACGGGTACTGAAGCTTTCTTT. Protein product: CASSLQGTGTEAFF.

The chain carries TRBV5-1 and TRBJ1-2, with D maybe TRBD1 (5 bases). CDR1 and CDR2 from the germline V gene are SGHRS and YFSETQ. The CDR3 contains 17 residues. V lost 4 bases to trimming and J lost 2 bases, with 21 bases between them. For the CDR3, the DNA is TGCGCCAGCAGCCTCGAACCGGCACCGAAGGGGAACTATGGCTACACCTTC. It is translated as CASSLEPAPKGNYGYTF.